This TCR beta chain was recorded in a study of T cell repertoires in cytomegalovirus infection. TCRdb re-called the reads with MiXCR, one entry per CDR3 protein. The profile shows hundreds of thousands of distinct CDR3 sequences, about a sixth of them singletons. This clonotype was detected only a few times. Its antigen is as yet unknown. Study outcomes and limitations: Summed frequency of public TCR beta families distinguished CMV carriers with the relevant HLA.

Trimming took off 4 bases at V and 1 base at J, with 17 bases between the two ends. CDR1 is MNHNY, CDR2 SVGAGI, per germline (reference sequence). This CDR3 spans 17 amino acids. The receptor was derived from a human donor in good health (CMV status not recorded). Some clones in this sample may be carry-over from other donors' samples. The V and J genes are TRBV6-6 and TRBJ1-5; D might be TRBD1 (5 bases). Sequenced sample: PBMCs. CDR3 DNA: TGTGCCAGCAGTTTAAAACCCCAAACAGGAAGCAATCAGCCCCAGCATTTT. Its protein is CASSLKPQTGSNQPQHF.